This T cell receptor beta chain was profiled in a study of regulatory T cells in long-lasting Graves disease. According to the study, TCR beta libraries were built with iRepertoire HTBI primers and CDR3-region Arm-PCR. TCRdb reanalysed the multiplex PCR reads using MiXCR and keeps one entry per CDR3 protein. Here the sample spans roughly 500,000 distinct CDR3 sequences, about 22% being singletons. Indicated time point: persistent/refractory GD, antithyroid drugs over 5 years with positive TRAb. Extracted RNA from PBMCs served as the source of the TCR library. Xi'an, China, was home to the endocrinology department that provided patients. The germline V gene has CDR1 SEHNR and CDR2 FQNEAQ (reference sequence). V lost 4 bases to trimming and J lost 7 bases; unmatched junction nucleotides: 11. The CDR3 runs to 16 residues.

The TCR originated in a female donor with Graves disease. The sample consisted of peripheral blood mononuclear cells (PBMCs), taken when the disease was refractory, from a patient treated with antithyroid drugs. The chain is built from TRBV7-9 and TRBJ2-2, with 8 bases lining up with TRBD2. CDR3 sequence: CASSSTSGTRGGELFF. In DNA form, the CDR3 reads TGTGCCAGCAGCTCGACCTCCGGGACTAGGGGCGGGGAGCTGTTTTTT. Full variable domain (outside the CDR3, taken from reference TRBV7-9 and TRBJ2-2): DTGVSQNPRHKITKRGQNVTFRCDPISEHNRLYWYRQTLGQGPEFLTYFQNEAQLEKSRLLSDRFSAERPKGSFSTLEIQRTEQGDSAMYLCASSSTSGTRGGELFFGEGSRLTVL.